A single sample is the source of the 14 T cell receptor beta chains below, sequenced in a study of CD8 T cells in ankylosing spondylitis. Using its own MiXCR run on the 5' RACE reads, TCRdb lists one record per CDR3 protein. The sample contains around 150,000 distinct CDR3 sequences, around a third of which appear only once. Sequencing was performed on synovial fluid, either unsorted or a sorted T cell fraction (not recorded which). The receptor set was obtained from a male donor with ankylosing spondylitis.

The CDR3 coding sequence is TGTGCCAGCAGCTCCCGGGGTACGCCCGGCGAGCAGTACTTC. Translated, it gives CASSSRGTPGEQYF. V and J are TRBV11-2 and TRBJ2-7; tentative D call: TRBD2 (5 bases). The CDR3 sequence is 14 residues long. CDR1 SGHAT and CDR2 FQNNGV come from the germline V gene. With 4 bases removed from V and 6 bases from J, the gap between germline ends came to 16 bases.

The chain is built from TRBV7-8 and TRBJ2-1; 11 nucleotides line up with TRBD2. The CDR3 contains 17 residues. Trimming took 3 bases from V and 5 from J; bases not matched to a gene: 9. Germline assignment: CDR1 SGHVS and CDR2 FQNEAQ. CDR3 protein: CASSFPLLAGANNEQFF. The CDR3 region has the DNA TGTGCCAGCAGCTTCCCCTTACTAGCGGGGGCCAACAATGAGCAGTTCTTC.

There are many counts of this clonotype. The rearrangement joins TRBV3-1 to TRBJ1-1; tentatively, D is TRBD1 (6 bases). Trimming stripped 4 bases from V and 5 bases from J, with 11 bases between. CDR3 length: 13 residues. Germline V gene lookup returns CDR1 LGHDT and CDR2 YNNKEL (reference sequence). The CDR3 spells CASSLARGTEAFF. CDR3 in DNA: TGTGCCAGCAGCCTTGCAAGGGGGACTGAAGCTTTCTTT.

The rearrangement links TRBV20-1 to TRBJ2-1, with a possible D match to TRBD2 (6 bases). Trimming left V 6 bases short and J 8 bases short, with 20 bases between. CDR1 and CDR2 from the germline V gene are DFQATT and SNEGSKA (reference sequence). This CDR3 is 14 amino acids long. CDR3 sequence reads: CSATGTPTGHEQFF. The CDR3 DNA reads TGCAGTGCCACTGGGACTCCAACGGGTCATGAGCAGTTCTTC.

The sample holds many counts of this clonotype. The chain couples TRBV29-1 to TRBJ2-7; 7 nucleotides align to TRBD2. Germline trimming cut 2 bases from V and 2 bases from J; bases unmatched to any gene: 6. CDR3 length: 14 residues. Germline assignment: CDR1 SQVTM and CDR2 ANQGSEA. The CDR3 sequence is CSVERDYYPYEQYF. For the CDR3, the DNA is TGCAGCGTTGAACGGGACTACTACCCCTACGAGCAGTACTTC.

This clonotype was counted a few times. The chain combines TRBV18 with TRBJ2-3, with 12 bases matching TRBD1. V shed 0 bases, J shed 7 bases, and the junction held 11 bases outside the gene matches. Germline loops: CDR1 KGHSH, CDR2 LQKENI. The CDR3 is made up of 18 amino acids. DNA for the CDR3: TGTGCCAGCTCACCACCTTACCGGGACAGGGGGCTTCTTAATACGCAGTATTTT. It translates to CASSPPYRDRGLLNTQYF.

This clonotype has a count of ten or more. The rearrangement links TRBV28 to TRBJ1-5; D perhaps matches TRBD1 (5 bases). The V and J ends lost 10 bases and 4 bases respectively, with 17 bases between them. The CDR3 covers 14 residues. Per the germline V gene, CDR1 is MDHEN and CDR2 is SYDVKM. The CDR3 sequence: CATVKGKQNQPQHF. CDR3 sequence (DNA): TGTGCCACCGTTAAGGGGAAACAGAATCAGCCCCAGCATTTT.

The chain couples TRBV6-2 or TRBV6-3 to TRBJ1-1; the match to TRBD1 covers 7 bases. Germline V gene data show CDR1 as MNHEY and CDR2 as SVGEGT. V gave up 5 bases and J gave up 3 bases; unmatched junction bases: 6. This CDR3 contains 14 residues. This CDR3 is CASSNRGTHTEAFF. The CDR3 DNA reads TGTGCCAGCAGTAACAGGGGCACCCACACTGAAGCTTTCTTT.

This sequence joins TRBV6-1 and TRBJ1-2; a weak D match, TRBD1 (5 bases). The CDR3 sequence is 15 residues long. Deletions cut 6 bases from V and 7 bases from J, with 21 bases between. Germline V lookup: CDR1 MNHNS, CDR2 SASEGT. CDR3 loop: CASRPPGQVLGGYTF. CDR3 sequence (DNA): TGTGCCAGCAGGCCACCGGGGCAGGTTCTGGGTGGCTACACCTTC.

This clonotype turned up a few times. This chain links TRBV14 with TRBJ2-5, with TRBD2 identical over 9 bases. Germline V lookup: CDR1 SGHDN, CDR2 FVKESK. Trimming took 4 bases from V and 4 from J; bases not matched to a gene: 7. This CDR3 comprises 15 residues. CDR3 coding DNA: TGTGCCAGCAGCCGATTGGTACTAGCGGGAGAGACCCAGTACTTC. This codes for CASSRLVLAGETQYF.

CDR3 amino acids: CSASPDRVGVGTDTQYF. CDR3 nucleotides: TGCAGTGCTAGTCCGGACAGGGTAGGCGTCGGCACAGATACGCAGTATTTT. V gene TRBV20-1 combines with J gene TRBJ2-3, with 8 bases identical to TRBD1. V was pared by 3 bases and J by 1 base, with 12 bases of the junction left unmatched. The CDR3 is 17 residues long. Germline CDR1 DFQATT, CDR2 SNEGSKA (reference sequence).

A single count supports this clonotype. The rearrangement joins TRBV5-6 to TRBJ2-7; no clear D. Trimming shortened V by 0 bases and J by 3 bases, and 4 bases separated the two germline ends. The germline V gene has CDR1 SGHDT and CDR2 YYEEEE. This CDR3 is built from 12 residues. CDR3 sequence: CASSLDDYEQYF. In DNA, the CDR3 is TGTGCCAGCAGCTTGGACGACTACGAGCAGTACTTC.

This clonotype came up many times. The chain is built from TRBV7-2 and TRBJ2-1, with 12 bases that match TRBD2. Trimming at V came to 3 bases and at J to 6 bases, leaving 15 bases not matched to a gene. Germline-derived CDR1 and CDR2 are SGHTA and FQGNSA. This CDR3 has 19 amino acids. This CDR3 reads CASSFAATSGSSRINEQFF. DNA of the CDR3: TGTGCCAGCAGCTTCGCAGCGACTAGCGGGAGTTCCCGGATCAATGAGCAGTTCTTC.

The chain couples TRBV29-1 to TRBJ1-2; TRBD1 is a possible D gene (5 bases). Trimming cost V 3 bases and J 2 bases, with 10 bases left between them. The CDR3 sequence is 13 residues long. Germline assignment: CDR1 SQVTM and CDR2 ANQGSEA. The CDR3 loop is CSVEARANYGYTF. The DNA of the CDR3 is TGCAGCGTTGAGGCCAGGGCAAACTATGGCTACACCTTC.